A selection of T cell receptor beta chains follows, all from one sample in a study of T cell changes during pregnancy in multiple sclerosis. Only in-frame clones appear in the TCRdb table, and some are missing; sequencing was by immunoSEQ multiplex PCR. The sample lists 35,000 to 50,000 clones, approximately 90% occurring once. The sequencing used CD4+ T cells from peripheral blood mononuclear cells, collected after pregnancy. These receptors came from a female donor with multiple sclerosis, enrolled in a pregnancy study. Each CDR3 is given with its conserved first and last residue. Fields, in order: J gene, CDR3 length, V gene, clone size, D gene, CDR3 DNA, CDR3 protein. A D gene is named only where the DNA matches it firmly. Where a row states a size, it is once, few, many or the class of an expanded clone; other rows omit it.

TRBJ2-1	16	TRBV9	NA	TRBD2	TGTGCCAGCAGCCTAGACCCTAGCGGGAGCTACAATGAGCAGTTCTTC	CASSLDPSGSYNEQFF
TRBJ1-2	13	TRBV18	once	NA	TGTGCCAGCTCACACAGTAAAAACTATGGCTACACCTTC	CASSHSKNYGYTF
TRBJ1-2	14	TRBV5-1	NA	NA	TGCGCCAGCAGCCCCAGGGGTGATAACTATGGCTACACCTTC	CASSPRGDNYGYTF
TRBJ2-5	16	TRBV15	NA	TRBD1	TGTGCCACCAGCAGAGTGGGAGACAGGGGGCAAGAGACCCAGTACTTC	CATSRVGDRGQETQYF
TRBJ2-2	15	TRBV10-3	NA	NA	TGTGCCATCAGTGAGTCGAACGGCGGGACCGGGGAGCTGTTTTTT	CAISESNGGTGELFF
TRBJ2-3	16	TRBV10-2	NA	TRBD2	TGCGCCAGCAGTAGACGTGGACTAGCGGGAACAGATACGCAGTATTTT	CASSRRGLAGTDTQYF
TRBJ2-5	13	TRBV10-3	NA	NA	TGTGCCATGGGGCCGGGAGAGTTGGAGACCCAGTACTTC	CAMGPGELETQYF
TRBJ2-7	16	TRBV27	NA	TRBD1	TGTGCCAGCAGTTTATCGTCCAGGGGGATCTCCTACGAGCAGTACTTC	CASSLSSRGISYEQYF
TRBJ2-5	13	TRBV19	NA	NA	TGTGCCAGTAGTATAGTGGGCAGGGAGACCCAGTACTTC	CASSIVGRETQYF
TRBJ1-2	12	TRBV19	NA	NA	TGTGCCAGTATGTGGCAGGGAAGTGGCTACACCTTC	CASMWQGSGYTF
TRBJ1-1	14	TRBV29-1	few	NA	TGCAGCGTTGAAGATCGAGCCGAGAACACTGAAGCTTTCTTT	CSVEDRAENTEAFF